A selection of T cell receptor beta chains follows, all from one sample in a study of shared clonotypes between healthy human individuals. Using immunoSEQ multiplex PCR, the repertoire was profiled, and TCRdb retains in-frame clones only, with some absent. The sample shows about 990,000 clones, about 80% of them seen only once. Sample: memory CD4+ T cells from PBMCs. These receptor sequences come from a man aged 18 to 29 in good health. Some clones in this sample may be carry-over from other donors' samples. The CDR3 runs from the conserved cysteine through the conserved F or W. D genes are given only for firm matches. Not every row has a clone size; where given, it reads once, few, many or a size class.

abundance: few
v_gene: TRBV28
j_gene: TRBJ2-3
d_gene: .
CDR3nt: TGTGCCAGCAGTTTCCCCCGGAGTGCAGATACGCAGTATTTT
CDR3aa: CASSFPRSADTQYF

abundance: .
v_gene: TRBV29-1
j_gene: TRBJ1-2
d_gene: .
CDR3nt: TGCAGCGTTGAAGAAGGGGGTGGCTACACCTTC
CDR3aa: CSVEEGGGYTF

abundance: .
v_gene: TRBV7-9
j_gene: TRBJ2-7
d_gene: .
CDR3nt: TGTGCCAGCAGCTTCTCCCGGAGCTCCTACGAGCAGTACTTC
CDR3aa: CASSFSRSSYEQYF

abundance: .
v_gene: TRBV9
j_gene: TRBJ2-2
d_gene: .
CDR3nt: TGTGCCAGCAGCGTATACGACGGGAGGAACACCGGGGAGCTGTTTTTT
CDR3aa: CASSVYDGRNTGELFF

abundance: .
v_gene: TRBV18
j_gene: TRBJ2-2
d_gene: .
CDR3nt: TGTGCCAGCTCACCCTTAATCACGCTTCGCACCGGGGAGCTGTTTTTT
CDR3aa: CASSPLITLRTGELFF

abundance: .
v_gene: TRBV5-1
j_gene: TRBJ1-1
d_gene: TRBD1
CDR3nt: TGCGCCAGCAGCTTGGCACCACAGGGGATGAACACTGAAGCTTTCTTT
CDR3aa: CASSLAPQGMNTEAFF

abundance: .
v_gene: TRBV28
j_gene: TRBJ1-2
d_gene: TRBD1
CDR3nt: TGTGCCAGCAGTTTAGGACAGGGAGAAACTAACTATGGCTACACCTTC
CDR3aa: CASSLGQGETNYGYTF

abundance: .
v_gene: TRBV18
j_gene: TRBJ1-1
d_gene: TRBD1
CDR3nt: TGTGCCAGCTCGGGACAGGGGTTAGGCACTGAAGCTTTCTTT
CDR3aa: CASSGQGLGTEAFF

abundance: few
v_gene: TRBV30
j_gene: TRBJ1-1
d_gene: .
CDR3nt: TGTGCCTGGAAATTCTCTTTAACCACTGAAGCTTTCTTT
CDR3aa: CAWKFSLTTEAFF

abundance: .
v_gene: TRBV11-3
j_gene: TRBJ2-5
d_gene: TRBD1
CDR3nt: TGTGCCAGCAGCTTAGGTTTGTGGGGACAGCAAGAGACCCAGTACTTC
CDR3aa: CASSLGLWGQQETQYF

abundance: .
v_gene: TRBV28
j_gene: TRBJ1-1
d_gene: .
CDR3nt: TGTGCCAGCAACTACCTCATGAACACTGAAGCTTTCTTT
CDR3aa: CASNYLMNTEAFF

abundance: .
v_gene: TRBV7-2
j_gene: TRBJ1-1
d_gene: .
CDR3nt: TGTGCCAGCAGCACCCGGGCGAACACTGAAGCTTTCTTT
CDR3aa: CASSTRANTEAFF

abundance: once
v_gene: TRBV5-1
j_gene: TRBJ1-3
d_gene: .
CDR3nt: TGCGCCAGCAGCTCCGCGGGGGCAAGTGGAAACACCATATATTTT
CDR3aa: CASSSAGASGNTIYF

abundance: .
v_gene: TRBV5-6
j_gene: TRBJ2-6
d_gene: TRBD1
CDR3nt: TGTGCCAGCAGCTTAGGGACAGGGGCTGGGGCCAACGTCCTGACTTTC
CDR3aa: CASSLGTGAGANVLTF

abundance: .
v_gene: TRBV10-1
j_gene: TRBJ1-1
d_gene: .
CDR3nt: TGCGCCAGCAGGGAGGGGCCGAACACTGAAGCTTTCTTT
CDR3aa: CASREGPNTEAFF

abundance: .
v_gene: TRBV4-1
j_gene: TRBJ2-1
d_gene: .
CDR3nt: TGCGCCAGCAGCCAACCCCCCCCGGTTGTGAAGGTCTTC
CDR3aa: CASSQPPPVVKVF

abundance: many
v_gene: TRBV7-6
j_gene: TRBJ2-1
d_gene: TRBD2
CDR3nt: TGTGCCAGCAGCTTAGCAATAACTAGCGGGAGGGCCACCTACAATGAGCAGTTCTTC
CDR3aa: CASSLAITSGRATYNEQFF

abundance: .
v_gene: TRBV18
j_gene: TRBJ2-1
d_gene: TRBD1
CDR3nt: TGTGCCAGCTCACCCGAGGGACAGGCGGCTAATGAGCAGTTCTTC
CDR3aa: CASSPEGQAANEQFF